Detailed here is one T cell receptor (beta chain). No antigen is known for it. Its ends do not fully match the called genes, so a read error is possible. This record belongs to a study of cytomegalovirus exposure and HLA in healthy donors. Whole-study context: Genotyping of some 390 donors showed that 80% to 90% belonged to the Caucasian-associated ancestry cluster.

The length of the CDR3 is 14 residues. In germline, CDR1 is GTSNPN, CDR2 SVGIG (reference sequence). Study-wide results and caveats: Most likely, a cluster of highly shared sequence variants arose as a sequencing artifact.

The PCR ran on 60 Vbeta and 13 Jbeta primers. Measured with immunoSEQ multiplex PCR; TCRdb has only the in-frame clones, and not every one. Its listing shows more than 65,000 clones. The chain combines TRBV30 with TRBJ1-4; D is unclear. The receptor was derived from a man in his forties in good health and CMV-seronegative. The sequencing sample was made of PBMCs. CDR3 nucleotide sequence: TGTGCCTGGAGCAGGATTTCAACTAGTGAAAAACTGTTTTTT. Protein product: CAWSRISTSEKLFF. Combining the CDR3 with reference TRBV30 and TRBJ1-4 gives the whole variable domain SQTIHQWPATLVQPVGSPLSLECTVEGTSNPNLYWYRQAAGRGLQLLFYSVGIGQISSEVPQNLSASRPQDRQFILSSKKLLLSDSGFYLCAWSRISTSEKLFFGSGTQLSVL.